The rows below give T cell receptor beta chains drawn from one sample of a study of shared clonotypes between healthy human individuals. Method: immunoSEQ multiplex PCR; TCRdb's copy keeps in-frame clones and lacks some. The table shows around 500,000 clones, with approximately 82% occurring only once. The sequenced sample consisted of PBMCs. Receptor source: a woman aged 40 to 49 in good health. Some clones in this sample may be carry-over from other donors' samples. The CDR3 runs from the conserved cysteine through the conserved F or W. Each record gives: D gene, clone size, J gene, V gene, CDR3 protein, CDR3 DNA. A D gene is named only where the DNA matches it firmly. Not every row has a clone size; where given, it reads once, few, many or a size class.

>TRBD2|-|TRBJ2-1|TRBV18
CASSRDLLAGGLDEQFF
TGTGCCAGCTCACGGGACCTACTAGCGGGAGGACTCGATGAGCAGTTCTTC
>TRBD2|-|TRBJ2-3|TRBV9
CASTVAGGFTDTQYF
TGTGCCAGCACTGTGGCGGGAGGGTTCACAGATACGCAGTATTTT
>TRBD1|-|TRBJ2-7|TRBV5-4
CASSPTSDREQQYF
TGTGCCAGCAGCCCAACCTCGGACAGGGAACAGCAGTACTTC
>TRBD2|-|TRBJ2-3|TRBV28
CASSLGTGHSGRASLDTQYF
TGTGCCAGCAGTTTGGGAACAGGGCATAGCGGGAGGGCGAGTTTAGATACGCAGTATTTT
>TRBD2|-|TRBJ2-7|TRBV6-5
CASSYASGSSYEQYF
TGTGCCAGCAGTTACGCTAGCGGGAGCTCCTACGAGCAGTACTTC
>TRBD2|-|TRBJ2-5|TRBV4-3
CASSQDPPGLAGFGKETQYF
TGCGCCAGCAGCCAAGATCCGCCGGGACTAGCGGGCTTTGGTAAAGAGACCCAGTACTTC
>-|-|TRBJ2-5|TRBV5-4
CASSLQETQYF
TGTGCCAGCAGCTTGCAAGAGACCCAGTACTTC
>-|-|TRBJ2-7|TRBV18
CASSLFLGDYEQYF
TGTGCCAGCTCACTATTTCTGGGAGACTACGAGCAGTACTTC
>-|-|TRBJ2-7|TRBV29-1
CSVDWGRATDEQYF
TGCAGCGTTGACTGGGGCAGGGCGACCGACGAGCAGTACTTC
>-|-|TRBJ2-5|TRBV20-1
CSARAWETQYF
TGCAGTGCTAGGGCGTGGGAGACCCAGTACTTC
>-|-|TRBJ2-2|TRBV11-3
CASRGGADTGELFF
TGTGCCAGCAGGGGGGGAGCGGACACCGGGGAGCTGTTTTTT
>TRBD2|-|TRBJ2-3|TRBV7-8
CASSLGTSGWGTDTQYF
TGTGCCAGCAGCTTAGGGACTAGCGGGTGGGGCACAGATACGCAGTATTTT
>-|-|TRBJ2-7|TRBV5-6
CASSWSYEQYF
TGTGCCAGCAGCTGGTCCTACGAGCAGTACTTC
>TRBD2|-|TRBJ2-7|TRBV7-9
CASSLSGRANEQYF
TGTGCCAGCAGCCTTAGCGGGAGAGCCAACGAGCAGTACTTC
>TRBD1|-|TRBJ2-3|TRBV28
CASTPPTGAVTDTQYF
TGTGCCAGCACCCCCCCCACAGGGGCGGTCACAGATACGCAGTATTTT
>-|-|TRBJ2-5|TRBV5-1
CASSLVDSRQETQYF
TGCGCCAGCAGCTTGGTGGACTCTCGCCAAGAGACCCAGTACTTC
>TRBD1|-|TRBJ1-2|TRBV5-5
CASSSGGQANYGYTF
TGTGCCAGCAGCTCTGGGGGACAGGCTAACTATGGCTACACCTTC
>-|-|TRBJ1-6|TRBV10-2
CASSDRTANSPLHF
TGCGCCAGCAGTGATAGGACAGCCAATTCACCCCTCCACTTT
>-|-|TRBJ2-7|TRBV15
CATSRGDQSQYF
TGTGCCACCAGCAGAGGCGACCAGTCACAGTACTTC
>-|few|TRBJ1-3|TRBV2
CASSASGVGNTIYF
TGTGCCAGCAGTGCCTCGGGGGTTGGAAACACCATATATTTT
>TRBD2|once|TRBJ2-3|TRBV18
CASSPSGSGADTQYF
TGTGCCAGCTCACCGAGCGGGAGTGGCGCAGATACGCAGTATTTT
>TRBD1|-|TRBJ2-5|TRBV6-1
CASSTGTGEVETQYF
TGTGCCAGCAGTACCGGGACAGGGGAGGTAGAGACCCAGTACTTC
>-|-|TRBJ2-5|TRBV5-1
CASSLNRNQETQYF
TGCGCCAGCAGCTTGAACCGAAACCAAGAGACCCAGTACTTC
>-|-|TRBJ2-7|TRBV4-3
CASSQEGSGRPYEQYF
TGCGCCAGCAGCCAAGAGGGGAGCGGGCGCCCCTACGAGCAGTACTTC
>TRBD2|-|TRBJ2-1|TRBV5-6
CASSILAGVVSEQFF
TGTGCCAGCAGTATACTAGCGGGAGTCGTATCTGAGCAGTTCTTC
>TRBD2|-|TRBJ2-1|TRBV28
CASSTQPAGGTYNEQFF
TGTGCCAGCAGTACCCAGCCGGCGGGAGGTACCTACAATGAGCAGTTCTTC
>-|-|TRBJ1-2|TRBV6-5
CASKTADGSNYGYTF
TGTGCCAGCAAAACGGCCGATGGTTCTAACTATGGCTACACCTTC
>-|many|TRBJ2-3|TRBV21-1
CASSKEGTGPDTQYF
TGTGCCAGCAGCAAGGAGGGGACAGGCCCAGATACGCAGTATTTT
>-|-|TRBJ2-3|TRBV4-2
CASSPAASRTDTQYF
TGTGCCAGCAGCCCTGCGGCTAGTCGCACAGATACGCAGTATTTT
>TRBD2|-|TRBJ2-1|TRBV5-1
CASSLKLAGGSYEQFF
TGCGCCAGCAGCCTCAAACTAGCGGGAGGGAGCTATGAGCAGTTCTTC
>-|-|TRBJ1-5|TRBV5-1
CASSPAPGSAYSNQPQHF
TGCGCCAGCAGCCCGGCCCCGGGATCGGCCTATAGCAATCAGCCCCAGCATTTT
>-|-|TRBJ2-2|TRBV19
CASSFQGPPNTGELFF
TGTGCCAGTAGTTTCCAGGGGCCTCCGAACACCGGGGAGCTGTTTTTT
>-|-|TRBJ2-3|TRBV5-3
CARSPRGGSPDTQYF
TGTGCCAGAAGCCCCCGTGGGGGGAGCCCAGATACGCAGTATTTT
>-|few|TRBJ1-1|TRBV18
CASSPWGLNTEAFF
TGTGCCAGCTCCCCCTGGGGACTGAACACTGAAGCTTTCTTT
>-|-|TRBJ2-7|TRBV27
CASSSRDGTYEQYF
TGTGCCAGCAGTTCCAGGGATGGGACCTACGAGCAGTACTTC
>-|-|TRBJ2-7|TRBV30
CAWTWAGSSYEQYF
TGTGCCTGGACGTGGGCAGGGAGCTCCTACGAGCAGTACTTC
>TRBD2|-|TRBJ2-3|TRBV5-6
CASSSYGTSGRMTDTQYF
TGTGCCAGCAGCTCGTACGGGACTAGCGGGAGGATGACAGATACGCAGTATTTT
>-|-|TRBJ2-2|TRBV29-1
CSVFGSLPNTGELFF
TGCAGCGTTTTCGGCTCTCTTCCTAACACCGGGGAGCTGTTTTTT
>TRBD1|-|TRBJ2-1|TRBV6-6
CASSYSRDRGDEQFF
TGTGCCAGCAGTTACAGCCGGGACAGGGGTGATGAGCAGTTCTTC
>TRBD1|-|TRBJ1-3|TRBV28
CASSLGRGPFGNTIYF
TGTGCCAGCAGTTTAGGCAGGGGGCCTTTCGGAAACACCATATATTTT
>-|-|TRBJ2-3|TRBV2
CASSDGLRGGHTQYF
TGTGCCAGCAGTGACGGGCTTCGAGGGGGACATACGCAGTATTTT
>TRBD1|-|TRBJ2-3|TRBV6-5
CASSYEGAHTDTQYF
TGTGCCAGCAGTTATGAGGGGGCACATACCGATACGCAGTATTTT
>TRBD1|many|TRBJ2-1|TRBV6-5
CASGQGLGSYNEQFF
TGTGCCAGCGGACAGGGGCTAGGGTCCTACAATGAGCAGTTCTTC
>-|many|TRBJ2-5|TRBV7-8
CASSPGGAGETQYF
TGTGCCAGCAGCCCCGGCGGGGCGGGAGAGACCCAGTACTTC
>-|-|TRBJ1-1|TRBV11-2
CASSLGPGRVTEAFF
TGTGCCAGCAGCTTAGGGCCAGGGAGGGTCACTGAAGCTTTCTTT
>TRBD2|-|TRBJ2-1|TRBV28
CASRIGLAGLHEQFF
TGTGCCAGCAGGATAGGACTAGCGGGACTCCATGAGCAGTTCTTC
>-|-|TRBJ2-7|TRBV5-1
CASSLGNRSSYEQYF
TGCGCCAGCAGCTTGGGGAACAGGAGCTCCTACGAGCAGTACTTC
>TRBD2|-|TRBJ2-1|TRBV28
CASSPRGSGAYNEQFF
TGTGCCAGCAGTCCCAGAGGAAGCGGGGCGTACAATGAGCAGTTCTTC
>-|-|TRBJ2-7|TRBV5-4
CASSLGQAISYEQYF
TGTGCCAGCAGCCTAGGACAAGCCATCTCCTACGAGCAGTACTTC
>-|-|TRBJ1-4|TRBV10-3
CAISPRGGATNEKLFF
TGTGCCATCTCTCCCCGGGGGGGGGCAACTAATGAAAAACTGTTTTTT
>-|once|TRBJ2-2|TRBV2
CASSLSGTIGELFF
TGTGCCAGCAGCCTCTCCGGGACAATCGGGGAGCTGTTTTTT
>TRBD2|-|TRBJ2-1|TRBV28
CASRRAGTSGGWEQFF
TGTGCCAGCAGGCGTGCCGGGACTAGCGGAGGTTGGGAGCAGTTCTTC
>-|few|TRBJ2-3|TRBV7-3
CASSPPGLDTQYF
TGTGCCAGCAGCCCGCCGGGGCTTGATACGCAGTATTTT
>-|-|TRBJ2-7|TRBV2
CASSEGRGSEQYF
TGTGCCAGCAGTGAGGGTCGGGGATCCGAGCAGTACTTC
>TRBD1|few|TRBJ1-1|TRBV28
CASSSGPGGYTEAFF
TGTGCCAGCAGTTCCGGGCCAGGGGGATACACTGAAGCTTTCTTT
>TRBD2|-|TRBJ2-7|TRBV7-8
CASSLAGIDYEQYF
TGTGCCAGCTCATTAGCGGGGATAGACTACGAGCAGTACTTC
>-|-|TRBJ2-5|TRBV28
CASSLKSSVRDRYF
TGTGCCAGCAGTTTAAAATCATCAGTCAGGGATAGATACTTC
>-|-|TRBJ2-7|TRBV28
CATIPGTAYEQYF
TGTGCCACCATCCCAGGAACCGCCTACGAGCAGTACTTC
>-|-|TRBJ1-1|TRBV19
CASSTRTEAFF
TGTGCCAGTAGTACCAGGACTGAAGCTTTCTTT